The rows below give T cell receptor beta chains drawn from one sample of a study of blood T cell repertoires in COVID-19. Assay: immunoSEQ multiplex PCR; the TCRdb copy retains only in-frame clones and omits some. This table holds 200,000 to 250,000 clones, roughly 94% found once. Sequenced material: peripheral blood. The receptor set was obtained from a man between 25 and 39 years old with acute or convalescent COVID-19. Each CDR3 is given with its conserved first and last residue. Fields, in order: clone size, V gene, D gene, CDR3 protein. A D gene is named only where the DNA matches it firmly. Clone sizes are given selectively: once, few, many, or a class where the clone is expanded.

abundance: once; v_gene: TRBV28; d_gene: -; CDR3aa: CAIAGGSGRNTIYF
abundance: -; v_gene: TRBV7-9; d_gene: TRBD2; CDR3aa: CASSETSGRAGDTQYF
abundance: -; v_gene: TRBV2; d_gene: TRBD1; CDR3aa: CASEAGGGGPYGYTF
abundance: once; v_gene: TRBV28; d_gene: -; CDR3aa: CASRTRQARGQPQHF
abundance: once; v_gene: TRBV13; d_gene: -; CDR3aa: CASSLGRGYTGELFF
abundance: once; v_gene: TRBV9; d_gene: -; CDR3aa: CASSVEPGQPQHF
abundance: -; v_gene: TRBV10-2; d_gene: TRBD2; CDR3aa: CATKLGGRLDEQYF
abundance: -; v_gene: TRBV7-9; d_gene: TRBD1; CDR3aa: CASSPDRGKDTQYF
abundance: -; v_gene: TRBV7-9; d_gene: -; CDR3aa: CASSLKGDEQFF
abundance: -; v_gene: TRBV27; d_gene: TRBD2; CDR3aa: CASSFLAGGPADTQYF
abundance: -; v_gene: TRBV10-1; d_gene: -; CDR3aa: CASTDKGGGPRKETQYF
abundance: few; v_gene: TRBV28; d_gene: -; CDR3aa: CASSLDRFYEQYF
abundance: -; v_gene: TRBV6-5; d_gene: -; CDR3aa: CASRKLTGSYTEAFF
abundance: -; v_gene: TRBV5-6; d_gene: TRBD1; CDR3aa: CASSLDRVTGELFF
abundance: -; v_gene: TRBV28; d_gene: -; CDR3aa: CATFQGGRVSGNTIYF
abundance: -; v_gene: TRBV15; d_gene: -; CDR3aa: CATSRWREPWNTEAFF
abundance: few; v_gene: TRBV10-3; d_gene: -; CDR3aa: CAISESRGNYEQYF
abundance: -; v_gene: TRBV6-5; d_gene: -; CDR3aa: CATLHSLLDNSPLHF
abundance: -; v_gene: TRBV27; d_gene: -; CDR3aa: CASSLDEGPRGVFSDQPQHF
abundance: -; v_gene: TRBV29-1; d_gene: -; CDR3aa: CSVEDPEGAHEQYF